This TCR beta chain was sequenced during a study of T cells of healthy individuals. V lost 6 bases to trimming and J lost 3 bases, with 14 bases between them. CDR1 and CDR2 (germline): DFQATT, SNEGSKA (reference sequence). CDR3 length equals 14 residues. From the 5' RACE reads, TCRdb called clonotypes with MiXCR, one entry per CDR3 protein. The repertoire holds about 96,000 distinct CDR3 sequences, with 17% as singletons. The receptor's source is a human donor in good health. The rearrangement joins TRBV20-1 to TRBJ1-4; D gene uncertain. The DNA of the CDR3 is TGCAGTGCCCATTCCGGGTCGGCTAATGAAAAACTGTTTTTT. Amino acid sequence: CSAHSGSANEKLFF.